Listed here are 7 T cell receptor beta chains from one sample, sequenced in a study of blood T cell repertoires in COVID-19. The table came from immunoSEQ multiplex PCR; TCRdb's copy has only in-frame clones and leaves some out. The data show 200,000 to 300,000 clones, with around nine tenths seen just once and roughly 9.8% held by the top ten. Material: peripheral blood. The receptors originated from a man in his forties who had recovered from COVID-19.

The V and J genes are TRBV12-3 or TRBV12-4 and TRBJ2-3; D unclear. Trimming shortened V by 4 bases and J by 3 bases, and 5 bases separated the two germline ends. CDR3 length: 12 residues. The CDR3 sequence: CASSSLTDTQYF. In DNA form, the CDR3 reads TGTGCCAGCAGTTCGCTAACAGATACGCAGTATTTT.

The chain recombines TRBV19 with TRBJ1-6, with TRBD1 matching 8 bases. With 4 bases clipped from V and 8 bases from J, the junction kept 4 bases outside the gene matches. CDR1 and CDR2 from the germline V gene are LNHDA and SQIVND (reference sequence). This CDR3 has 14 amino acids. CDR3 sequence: CASSSGQGDSPLHF. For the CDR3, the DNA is TGTGCCAGTAGTAGCGGACAGGGAGATTCACCCCTCCACTTT.

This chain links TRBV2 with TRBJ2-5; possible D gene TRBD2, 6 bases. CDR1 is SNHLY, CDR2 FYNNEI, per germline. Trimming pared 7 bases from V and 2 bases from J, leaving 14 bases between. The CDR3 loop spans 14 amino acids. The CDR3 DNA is TGTGCCAGCAAAAGAATGCGGGAACAAGAGACCCAGTACTTC. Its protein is CASKRMREQETQYF.

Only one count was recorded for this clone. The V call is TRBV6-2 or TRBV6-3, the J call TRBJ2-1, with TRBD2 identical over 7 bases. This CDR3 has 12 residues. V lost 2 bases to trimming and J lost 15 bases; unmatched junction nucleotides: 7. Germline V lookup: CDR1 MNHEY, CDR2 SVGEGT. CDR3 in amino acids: CASSYRGGSSFF. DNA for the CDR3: TGTGCCAGCAGTTACAGGGGCGGGAGTTCGTTCTTC.

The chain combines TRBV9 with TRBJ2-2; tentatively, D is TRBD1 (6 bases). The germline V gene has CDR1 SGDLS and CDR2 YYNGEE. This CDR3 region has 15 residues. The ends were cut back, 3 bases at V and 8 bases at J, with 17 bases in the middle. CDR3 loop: CASSATDSTWGELFF. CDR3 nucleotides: TGTGCCAGCAGCGCCACGGACAGCACCTGGGGGGAGCTGTTTTTT.

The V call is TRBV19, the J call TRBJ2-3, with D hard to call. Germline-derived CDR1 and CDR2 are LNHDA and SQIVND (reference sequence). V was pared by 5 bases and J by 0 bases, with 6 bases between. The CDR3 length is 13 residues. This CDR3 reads CASSPTSTDTQYF. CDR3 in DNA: TGTGCCAGTAGTCCTACTAGCACAGATACGCAGTATTTT. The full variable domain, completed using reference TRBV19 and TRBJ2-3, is DGGITQSPKYLFRKEGQNVTLSCEQNLNHDAMYWYRQDPGQGLRLIYYSQIVNDFQKGDIAEGYSVSREKKESFPLTVTSAQKNPTAFYLCASSPTSTDTQYFGPGTRLTVL.

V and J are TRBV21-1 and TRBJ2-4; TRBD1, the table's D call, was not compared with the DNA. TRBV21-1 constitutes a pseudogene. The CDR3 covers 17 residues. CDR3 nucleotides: TGTGCCAGCAGCCCTTCACAGGGGCCGGGAGCCAAAAACATTCAGTACTTC. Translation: CASSPSQGPGAKNIQYF.